Each of the 15 T cell receptor beta chains below was sequenced from the same sample in a study of blood T cell repertoires in COVID-19. The protocol was immunoSEQ multiplex PCR, while the TCRdb copy is restricted to in-frame clones and leaves out a portion. The data contain approximately 54,000 clones, just over 90% of them singletons. The material sequenced was peripheral blood. The receptors were gathered from a woman between 35 and 50 years old with active COVID-19.

V gene TRBV6-4 combines with J gene TRBJ1-1, with D hard to call. Trimming shortened V by 6 bases and J by 1 base, and 9 bases separated the two germline ends. The CDR3 has 13 amino acids. Germline V gene lookup returns CDR1 MRHNA and CDR2 SNTAGT. CDR3 sequence: CASSEIPNTEAFF. CDR3 DNA: TGTGCCAGCAGCGAGATCCCGAACACTGAAGCTTTCTTT.

V gene TRBV7-9 combines with J gene TRBJ2-5; the D gene is possibly TRBD2 (6 bases). The CDR3 length is 15 residues. Trimming stripped 5 bases from V and 4 bases from J, with 17 bases between. CDR1 SEHNR and CDR2 FQNEAQ come from the germline V gene (reference sequence). This CDR3 reads CASSPKMRLGETQYF. The DNA for the CDR3 is TGTGCCAGCAGCCCGAAAATGCGACTAGGAGAGACCCAGTACTTC.

V is TRBV30 and J is TRBJ1-3; 9 bases are shared with TRBD1. CDR1 and CDR2 (germline): GTSNPN, SVGIG (reference sequence). The V and J ends lost 8 bases and 2 bases, in that order; junction bases with no gene match: 13. The CDR3 runs to 16 residues. The CDR3 here is CAVQGASGIAGNTIYF. CDR3 nucleotide sequence: TGTGCCGTACAGGGGGCGTCCGGTATTGCTGGAAACACCATATATTTT.

The chain joins TRBV7-2 to TRBJ1-2, with no clear D. Germline CDR1 is SGHTA and CDR2 is FQGNSA. V gave up 5 bases and J gave up 2 bases, with 15 bases separating them. The CDR3 spans 15 residues. The CDR3 nucleotides are TGTGCCAGCAGCCCCCAAGGTCCGGAGAACTATGGCTACACCTTC. It translates to CASSPQGPENYGYTF.

CDR3 amino acids: CASSLRLAISREQFF. The CDR3 nucleotides read TGTGCCAGCAGCTTGCGGCTAGCTATCTCGAGGGAGCAGTTCTTC. This chain connects TRBV5-4 to TRBJ2-1; maybe TRBD2 (5 bases). Germline lookup yields CDR1 SGHNT and CDR2 YYREEE (reference sequence). Between the trimmed V and J ends, which lost 1 base and 10 bases, there was a span of 18 bases. The CDR3 is 15 residues long.

The chain recombines TRBV7-2 with TRBJ1-2; weak D call: TRBD1 (5 bases). Germline V gene sequence: CDR1 SGHTA, CDR2 FQGNSA. There are 16 residues in the CDR3. Trimming shortened V by 2 bases and J by 0 bases, and 13 bases separated the two germline ends. The CDR3 protein is CASSLIPDTTNYGYTF. The CDR3 region has the DNA TGTGCCAGCAGCTTAATTCCGGACACCACTAACTATGGCTACACCTTC.

This clone appeared a few times. The CDR3 reads CASRLDPTNYGYTF. In nucleotides, the CDR3 is TGTGCCAGCAGGCTAGACCCAACTAACTATGGCTACACCTTC. The chain has TRBV2 and TRBJ1-2, with D unresolved. CDR1 is SNHLY and CDR2 is FYNNEI in the germline V gene. The V gene lost 6 bases and the J gene lost 0 bases, with 11 bases spanning the gap. CDR3 length: 14 residues.

The J gene is TRBJ1-2, the V gene TRBV19; 8 nucleotides match TRBD1. Trimming cost V 4 bases and J 1 base; bases outside gene matches: 5. Germline values: CDR1 LNHDA, CDR2 SQIVND (reference sequence). The CDR3 is made up of 15 amino acids. CDR3 protein: CASSTRDRFNYGYTF. The CDR3 nucleotides read TGTGCCAGTAGTACGCGGGACAGGTTTAACTATGGCTACACCTTC.

In regard to this clone: Other nucleotide sequences in the sample specify the same CDR3. The V and J genes are TRBV18 and TRBJ2-7; maybe TRBD2 (5 bases). Germline CDR1 KGHSH, CDR2 LQKENI. Trimming pared 6 bases from V and 2 bases from J, leaving 14 bases between. The CDR3 covers 14 residues. The CDR3 sequence: CASSRDRGPYEQYF. The CDR3 bases are TGTGCCAGCTCTCGGGATAGAGGCCCCTACGAGCAGTACTTC. Full variable domain (rest looked up from reference TRBV18 and TRBJ2-7): NAGVMQNPRHLVRRRGQEARLRCSPMKGHSHVYWYRQLPEEGLKFMVYLQKENIIDESGMPKERFSAEFPKEGPSILRIQQVVRGDSAAYFCASSRDRGPYEQYFGPGTRLTVT.

V and J are TRBV7-9 and TRBJ1-2; TRBD1 is a possible D gene (6 bases). CDR1 is SEHNR, CDR2 FQNEAQ, per germline (reference sequence). With 1 base removed from V and 5 bases from J, the gap between germline ends came to 11 bases. The CDR3 spans 14 residues. Here the CDR3 DNA reads TGTGCCAGCAGCTTAGTAGGGGGTCATTATGGCTACACCTTC. It translates to CASSLVGGHYGYTF.

The chain links TRBV19 to TRBJ2-7; a possible D gene is TRBD2 (6 bases). V was trimmed by 5 bases and J by 0 bases, leaving 17 bases between them. CDR3 length: 16 amino acids. Germline lookup yields CDR1 LNHDA and CDR2 SQIVND (reference sequence). This CDR3 reads CASSLRADYLSYEQYF. The CDR3 bases are TGTGCCAGTAGTCTTAGGGCGGACTACCTCTCCTACGAGCAGTACTTC.

The CDR3 bases are TGTGCCAGCAACAGGGACGGGGCGGATACGCAGTATTTT. Protein product: CASNRDGADTQYF. The chain couples TRBV6-5 to TRBJ2-3; a weak D match, TRBD1 (6 bases). CDR1 is MNHEY, CDR2 SVGAGI, per germline. With 7 bases removed from V and 6 bases from J, the gap between germline ends came to 14 bases. CDR3 length: 13 amino acids.

V is TRBV11-3 and J is TRBJ2-7, with TRBD2 identical over 9 bases. Germline CDR1 is SGHNT and CDR2 is YENEEA. The V gene end was trimmed by 1 base and the J gene end by 5 bases; junction bases not matched to a gene: 6. The CDR3 is made up of 15 amino acids. The CDR3 is CASSLVSSGVHEQYF. The CDR3 bases are TGTGCCAGCAGCTTAGTGTCTAGCGGGGTCCACGAGCAGTACTTC.

This chain uses TRBV28 with TRBJ1-6; the match to TRBD1 covers 11 bases. The CDR3 consists of 16 residues. The trim removed 6 bases at V and 10 bases at J, leaving 11 bases unmatched. Germline V gives CDR1 MDHEN, CDR2 SYDVKM. CDR3 DNA sequence: TGTGCCAGCAGCCCCGGAGGACAGGGGGCCTACTCACCCCTCCACTTT. It is translated as CASSPGGQGAYSPLHF.

The chain joins TRBV30 to TRBJ2-1, with 7 bases matching TRBD1. Germline V CDR1 and CDR2: GTSNPN, SVGIG (reference sequence). V gave up 4 bases and J gave up 2 bases; unmatched junction bases: 8. The CDR3 has 15 amino acids. The CDR3 DNA reads TGTGCCTGGACCACGGGACAGACTCCCTACAATGAGCAGTTCTTC. Translation: CAWTTGQTPYNEQFF.